What follows describes a single TCR beta chain. Its antigen is unknown. Here immunoSEQ multiplex PCR was the method, and the copy in TCRdb shows in-frame clones only, minus some. The profile shows about 82,000 clones, approximately 86% of them singletons. From germline, CDR1 is SGHTS and CDR2 YDEGEE. This CDR3 contains 13 residues. Trimming cost V 7 bases and J 1 base, with 11 bases left between them. This specimen belongs to a study of OX40 agonist ivuxolimab in advanced cancers. Background on the study: The mean age was around 56 years, ranging from about 20 to 85, with 65% to 85% of participants male. General study results and limits: Expanded clones belonging to CD8+ T cells outnumbered, on average, those of CD4+.

Autoimmune disease history or systemic immunosuppression led to patients being barred. The material sequenced was CD4+ or CD8+ T cells sorted from blood, taken in a trial of the OX40 agonist ivuxolimab. The clonotype comes from an adult with an advanced solid tumor such as melanoma, head and neck, liver or kidney cancer. The chain has TRBV5-8 and TRBJ1-1, with D perhaps matching TRBD1 (5 bases). The CDR3 reads CASHRQTNTEAFF. CDR3 nucleotides: TGTGCCAGCCATAGACAGACGAACACTGAAGCTTTCTTT.